The T cell receptor beta chain described here comes from a study of beta chain features in type 1 diabetes. Findings and limits, study-wide: For type 1 diabetes patients, VDJ junctions showed fewer insertions and more deletions.

This clone has a handful of counts. Its antigen is as yet unknown. Trimming took off 4 bases at V and 1 base at J, with 9 bases between the two ends. Germline values: CDR1 SGHNT, CDR2 YYREEE (reference sequence). This CDR3 has 15 amino acids. The isolated RNA, all of it, was reverse transcribed, so expressed TCRB transcripts were what got sequenced. For naive, central memory and regulatory T cell samples, reads averaged roughly 3.7 million. The table came from immunoSEQ multiplex PCR; TCRdb's copy has only in-frame clones and leaves some out. Of about 360,000 clones in the sample, over 10% were seen once.

The chain recombines TRBV5-4 with TRBJ2-6; D call uncertain. The TCR comes from a man between 18 and 35 years old in good health. The sample consisted of naive CD4+ T cells from blood. Written as DNA, the CDR3 is TGTGCCAGCAGCCCTGAGTCGTCTGGGGCCAACGTCCTGACTTTC. This sequence encodes CASSPESSGANVLTF.